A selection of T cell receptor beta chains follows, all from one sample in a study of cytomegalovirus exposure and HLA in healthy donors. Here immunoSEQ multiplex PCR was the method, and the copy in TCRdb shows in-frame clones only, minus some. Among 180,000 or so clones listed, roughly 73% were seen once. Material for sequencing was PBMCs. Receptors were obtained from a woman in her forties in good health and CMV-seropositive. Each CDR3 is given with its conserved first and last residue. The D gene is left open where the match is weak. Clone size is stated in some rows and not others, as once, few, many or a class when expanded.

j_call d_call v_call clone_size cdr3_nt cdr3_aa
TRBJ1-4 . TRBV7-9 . TGTGCCTCCCAGACAGGACAGAATGAAAAACTGTTTTTT CASQTGQNEKLFF
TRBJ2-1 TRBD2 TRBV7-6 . TGTGCCAGCAGCCGGGGGAGGACTAGCGGGACCTACAATGAGCAGTTCTTC CASSRGRTSGTYNEQFF
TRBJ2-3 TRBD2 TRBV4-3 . TGCGCCAGCAGCCAAGAGTTAGCGGGAGGGACAGATACGCAGTATTTT CASSQELAGGTDTQYF
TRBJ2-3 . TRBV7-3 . TGTGCCAGCAGCTTAAGTAGTCCCCAAGATACGCAGTATTTT CASSLSSPQDTQYF
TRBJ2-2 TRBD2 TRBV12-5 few TGTGCTAGTGGTTTACGGGGGGGAACAGCGCACACCGGGGAGCTGTTTTTT CASGLRGGTAHTGELFF
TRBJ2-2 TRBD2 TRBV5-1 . TGCGCCAGCAGTGCGGGAGGGCCTTCCACCGGGGAGCTGTTTTTT CASSAGGPSTGELFF
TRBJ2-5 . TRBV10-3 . TGTGCCATCAGTGATATGTCTGGGCCCCAAGAGACCCAGTACTTC CAISDMSGPQETQYF
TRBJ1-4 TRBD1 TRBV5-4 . TGTGCCAGCAGCCCCGGGACAGGGGGCGCGAGAGAGGAAAAACTGTTTTTT CASSPGTGGAREEKLFF
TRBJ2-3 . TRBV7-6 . TGTGCCAGCAGCTTAGTCGGGGGTGATACGCAGTATTTT CASSLVGGDTQYF
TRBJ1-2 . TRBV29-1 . TGCAGCGTTGAGAGTTCGTTGGTCTATGGCTACACCTTC CSVESSLVYGYTF
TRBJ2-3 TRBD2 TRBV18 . TGTGCCAGCTCACCCCTCGGGACTAGCGGGAGGGCCACAGATACGCAGTATTTT CASSPLGTSGRATDTQYF
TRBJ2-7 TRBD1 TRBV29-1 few TGCAGCGCTGAGAAGTTGACAGGGCAGTACGAGCAGTACTTC CSAEKLTGQYEQYF
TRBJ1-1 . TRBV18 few TGTGCCAGCTCAACGGACAGACTGAACACTGAAGCTTTCTTT CASSTDRLNTEAFF
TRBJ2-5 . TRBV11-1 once TGTGCCAGCAGCGAACAAGGGGTGATCCAAGAGACCCAGTACTTC CASSEQGVIQETQYF
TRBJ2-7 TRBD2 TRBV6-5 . TGTGCCAGCAGACAGACTAGCGGGACAGCCTACGAGCAGTACTTC CASRQTSGTAYEQYF
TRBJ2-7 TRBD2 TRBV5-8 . TGTGCCAGCAGCTTCACGGTAGCGGGCTCCTACGAGCAGTACTTC CASSFTVAGSYEQYF
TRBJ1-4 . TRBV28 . TGTGCCAGCAGTTTGGGGGGGGTAGGTGGGGAAAAACTGTTTTTT CASSLGGVGGEKLFF
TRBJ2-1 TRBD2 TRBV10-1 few TGCGCCACTGGGGTAGCGGGAGGCACTGAGCAGTTCTTC CATGVAGGTEQFF
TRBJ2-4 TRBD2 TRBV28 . TGTGCCAGCCTCGGGGGCGGGAGGTTGGAAAACATTCAGTACTTC CASLGGGRLENIQYF
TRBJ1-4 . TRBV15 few TGTGCCACCAGCAGAGAGGGGAGGGCAGCAGTCAATGAAAAACTGTTTTTT CATSREGRAAVNEKLFF
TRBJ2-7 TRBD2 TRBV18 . TGTGCCAGCTCACCACCGGGACTAGCGGGAGTTACCTCCTACGAGCAGTACTTC CASSPPGLAGVTSYEQYF
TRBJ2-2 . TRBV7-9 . TGTTCCAGCAGCTTTCGAGAGGGGGCGAACACCGGGGAGCTGTTTTTT CSSSFREGANTGELFF
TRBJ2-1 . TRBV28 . TGCGCCTCCCAGGGGGGCCTCTCCTACAATGAGCAGTTCTTC CASQGGLSYNEQFF
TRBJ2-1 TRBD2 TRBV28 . TGTGCCAGCAGTCCAAGACTAGCGGGCTACAATGAGCAGTTCTTC CASSPRLAGYNEQFF
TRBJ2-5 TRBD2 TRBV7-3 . TGTGCCAGCAGCTTAAGGGTGCGGGCAGGGAGGGACGGGTCCCAAGAGACCCAGTACTTC CASSLRVRAGRDGSQETQYF
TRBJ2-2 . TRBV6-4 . TGTGCCAGCAGTGCCCAGCCTCGGGTCGGGGAGCTGTTTTTT CASSAQPRVGELFF
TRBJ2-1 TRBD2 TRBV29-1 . TGCAGCGTTGAAGAGAGGACTAGCGGGAGGGGGAACAATGAGCAGTTCTTC CSVEERTSGRGNNEQFF
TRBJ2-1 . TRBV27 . TGTGCCAGCAGTGCTAGGAAGGTGGGCTCCTACAATGAGCAGTTCTTC CASSARKVGSYNEQFF
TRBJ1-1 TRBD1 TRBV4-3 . TGCGCCAGCAGCCAAGGCCTGGGACAGGGGGCAGGAATGAACACTGAAGCTTTCTTT CASSQGLGQGAGMNTEAFF
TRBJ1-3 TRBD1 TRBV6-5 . TGTGCCAGCAAAATGGGACAGCGATCTGGAAACACCATATATTTT CASKMGQRSGNTIYF
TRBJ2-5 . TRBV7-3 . TGTGCCAGCAGCTTGAATAGTAAAGAGACCCAGTACTTC CASSLNSKETQYF
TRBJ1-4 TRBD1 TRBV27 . TGTGCCAGCAGTATACGGACAGGGGGGGAAAAACTGTTTTTT CASSIRTGGEKLFF
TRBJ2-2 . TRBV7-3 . TGTGCCAGCAGCCCTTACACCGGGGAGCTGTTTTTT CASSPYTGELFF
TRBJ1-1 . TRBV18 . TGTGCCAGCTCACTCCGGGAGTCGAACACTGAAGCTTTCTTT CASSLRESNTEAFF